This TCR beta chain originates from a study of cytomegalovirus exposure and HLA in healthy donors. The PCR ran on 60 Vbeta and 13 Jbeta primers. Data came from immunoSEQ multiplex PCR; TCRdb stores just in-frame clones and leaves some out. Its clone listing holds about 90,000 clones. Turning to this clone: Its target is unknown.

Findings and caveats of the study: When the data were analyzed later, several of the most significant clusters appeared to be linked to common viral pathogens.

The germline CDR1 and CDR2 sequences are LNHNV and YYDKDF (reference sequence). V dropped 1 base and J dropped 2 bases, with 16 bases sitting between them. The CDR3 totals 17 residues. At sampling all donors were nominally healthy, likely with unrecorded immune exposures. The TCR originated in a woman aged 30 to 39 in good health and CMV-seronegative. Sequenced sample: PBMCs. The rearrangement uses TRBV15 and TRBJ2-3, with a weak D call TRBD2 (6 bases). The CDR3 nucleotides are TGTGCCACCAGCAGAGTCGGGACTTTTCTGGACACAGATACGCAGTATTTT. Translation: CATSRVGTFLDTDTQYF.